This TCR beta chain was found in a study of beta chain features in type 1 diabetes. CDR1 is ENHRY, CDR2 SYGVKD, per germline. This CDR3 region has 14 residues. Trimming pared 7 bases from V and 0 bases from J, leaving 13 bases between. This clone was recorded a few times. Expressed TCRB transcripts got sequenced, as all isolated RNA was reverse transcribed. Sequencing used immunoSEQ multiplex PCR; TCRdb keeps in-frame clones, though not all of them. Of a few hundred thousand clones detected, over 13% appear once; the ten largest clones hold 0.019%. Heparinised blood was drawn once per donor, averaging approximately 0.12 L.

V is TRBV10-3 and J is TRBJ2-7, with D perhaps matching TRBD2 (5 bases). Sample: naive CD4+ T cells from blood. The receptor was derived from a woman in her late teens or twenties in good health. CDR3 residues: CAINDGAGSYEQYF. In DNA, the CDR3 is TGTGCCATCAATGATGGCGCGGGCTCCTACGAGCAGTACTTC.